This TCR beta chain was sequenced in a study of blood T cell repertoires in COVID-19. Turning to the study itself: COVID-19 samples, acute and convalescent, were from the United States, Italy and Spain. The cDNA or gDNA used as material had been derived from T cells, B-cell-depleted T cells, or PBMCs.

The CDR3 has 15 residues. Trimming removed 2 bases from V and 2 bases from J; junction bases left unmatched: 2. Germline V gives CDR1 MDHEN, CDR2 SYDVKM. In the original analysis: It was from reference gene primer amplification that nucleated cell counts were estimated. Only in-frame clones appear in the TCRdb table, and some are missing; sequencing was by immunoSEQ multiplex PCR. That table gives V, J and clone size, and the DNA gave D and trimming. The table shows roughly 180,000 clones, with around 85% occurring only once. Enrollees, about 18 to 90 years old, lived in approximately 24 US areas. Sequences were obtained from PBMCs or T cells enriched from blood (not recorded which). This sequence was found in a woman in her thirties or forties with acute COVID-19. This chain joins TRBV28 and TRBJ1-5; 8 nucleotides match TRBD1. The CDR3 is CASSLQTGGNQPQHF. The CDR3 nucleotides are TGTGCCAGCAGTTTACAGACAGGGGGCAATCAGCCCCAGCATTTT.